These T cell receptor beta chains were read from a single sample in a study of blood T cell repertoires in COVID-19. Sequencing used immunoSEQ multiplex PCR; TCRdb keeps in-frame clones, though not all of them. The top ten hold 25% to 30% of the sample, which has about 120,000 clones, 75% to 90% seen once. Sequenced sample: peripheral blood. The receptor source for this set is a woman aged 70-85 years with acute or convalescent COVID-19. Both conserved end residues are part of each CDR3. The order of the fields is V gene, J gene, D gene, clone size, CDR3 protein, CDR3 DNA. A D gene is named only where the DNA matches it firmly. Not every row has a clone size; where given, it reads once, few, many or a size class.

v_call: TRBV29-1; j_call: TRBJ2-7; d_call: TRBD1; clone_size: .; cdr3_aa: CSVEGTGDYEQYF; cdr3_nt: TGCAGCGTTGAAGGGACAGGGGACTACGAGCAGTACTTC
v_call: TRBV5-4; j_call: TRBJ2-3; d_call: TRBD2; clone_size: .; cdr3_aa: CASSLGGGTDTQYF; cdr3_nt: TGTGCCAGCAGCCTCGGGGGGGGCACAGATACGCAGTATTTT
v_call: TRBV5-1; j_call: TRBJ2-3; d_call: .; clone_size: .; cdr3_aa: CASSPDRTDTQYF; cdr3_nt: TGCGCCAGCAGCCCAGACAGGACAGATACGCAGTATTTT
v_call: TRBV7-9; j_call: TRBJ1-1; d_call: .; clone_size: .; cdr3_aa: CASSGGNLEAFF; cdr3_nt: TGTGCCAGCTCAGGAGGGAATCTTGAAGCTTTCTTT
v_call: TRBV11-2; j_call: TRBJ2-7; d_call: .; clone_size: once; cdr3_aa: CASSSSIPRTGRSYEQYF; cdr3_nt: TGTGCCAGCAGCTCCTCCATCCCTCGGACGGGGAGATCGTACGAGCAGTACTTC
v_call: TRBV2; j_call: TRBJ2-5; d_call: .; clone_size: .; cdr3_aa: CASSLQGGVEETQYF; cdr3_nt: TGTGCCAGCAGTCTACAGGGAGGGGTCGAAGAGACCCAGTACTTC
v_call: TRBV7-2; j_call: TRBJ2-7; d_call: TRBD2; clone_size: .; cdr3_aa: CASSLVGGSPEQYF; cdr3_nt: TGTGCCAGCAGCTTAGTGGGGGGGTCCCCCGAGCAGTACTTC
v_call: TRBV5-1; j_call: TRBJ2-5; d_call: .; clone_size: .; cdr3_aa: CASSHEGRGPQETQYF; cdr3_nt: TGCGCCAGCAGCCACGAGGGGCGGGGTCCCCAAGAGACCCAGTACTTC
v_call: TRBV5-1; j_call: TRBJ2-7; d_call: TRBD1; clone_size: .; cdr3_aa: CASSPVPGQGSYEQYF; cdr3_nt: TGCGCCAGCAGTCCAGTACCGGGACAGGGTTCCTACGAGCAGTACTTC
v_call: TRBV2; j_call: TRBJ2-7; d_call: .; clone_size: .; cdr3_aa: CASSPQGPVSEQYF; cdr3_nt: TGTGCCAGCAGCCCACAGGGTCCCGTTAGCGAGCAGTACTTC
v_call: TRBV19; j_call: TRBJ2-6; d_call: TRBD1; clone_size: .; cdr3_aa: CASTDRAGANVLTF; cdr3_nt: TGTGCCAGTACAGACAGGGCTGGGGCCAACGTCCTGACTTTC
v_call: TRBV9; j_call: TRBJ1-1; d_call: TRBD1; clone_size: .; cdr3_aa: CASSVESGQGVAFF; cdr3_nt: TGTGCCAGCAGCGTAGAGTCCGGACAGGGCGTAGCTTTCTTT
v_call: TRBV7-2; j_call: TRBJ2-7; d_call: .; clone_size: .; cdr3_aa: CASSLAGQSYYEQYF; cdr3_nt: TGTGCCAGCAGCTTAGCCGGACAGAGCTACTACGAGCAGTACTTC
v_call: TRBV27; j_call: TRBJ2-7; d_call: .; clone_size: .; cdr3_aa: CASSLLTGSSYEQYF; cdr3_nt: TGTGCCAGCAGTTTATTGACGGGGAGCTCCTACGAGCAGTACTTC
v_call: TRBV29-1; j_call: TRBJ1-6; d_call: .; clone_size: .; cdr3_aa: CSVEVAPTDTLHF; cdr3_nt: TGCAGCGTTGAAGTTGCCCCTACTGACACCCTCCACTTT
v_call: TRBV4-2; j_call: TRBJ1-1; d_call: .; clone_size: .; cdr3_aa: CASSQYDRNTEAFF; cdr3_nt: TGTGCCAGCAGCCAATACGACAGGAACACTGAAGCTTTCTTT
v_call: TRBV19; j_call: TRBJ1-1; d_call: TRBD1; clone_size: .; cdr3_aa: CASSTGQDGTEAFF; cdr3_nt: TGTGCCAGTAGTACCGGACAGGATGGGACTGAAGCTTTCTTT